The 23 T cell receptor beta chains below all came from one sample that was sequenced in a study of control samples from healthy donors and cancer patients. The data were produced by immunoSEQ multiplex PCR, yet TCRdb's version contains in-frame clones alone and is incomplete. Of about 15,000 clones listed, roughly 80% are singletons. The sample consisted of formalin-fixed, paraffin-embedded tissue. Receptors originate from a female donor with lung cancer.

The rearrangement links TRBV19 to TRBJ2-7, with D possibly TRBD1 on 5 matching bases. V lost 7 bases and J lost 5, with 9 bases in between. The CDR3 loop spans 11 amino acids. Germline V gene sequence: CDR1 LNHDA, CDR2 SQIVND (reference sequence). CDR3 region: CASNRGHEQYF. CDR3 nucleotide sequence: TGTGCCAGTAATAGGGGCCACGAGCAGTACTTC.

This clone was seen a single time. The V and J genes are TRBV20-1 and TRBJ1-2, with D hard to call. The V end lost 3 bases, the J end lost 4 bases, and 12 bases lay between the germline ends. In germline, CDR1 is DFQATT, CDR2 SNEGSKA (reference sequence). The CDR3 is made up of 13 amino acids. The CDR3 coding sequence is TGCAGTGCTAGTGCGACTGACGGCTATGGCTACACCTTC. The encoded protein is CSASATDGYGYTF.

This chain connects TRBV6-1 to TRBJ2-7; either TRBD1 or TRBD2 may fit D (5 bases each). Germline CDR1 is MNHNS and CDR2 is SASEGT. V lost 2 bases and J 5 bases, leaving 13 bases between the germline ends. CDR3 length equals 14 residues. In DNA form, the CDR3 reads TGTGCCAGCAGTGAAAGGGGAGCTCAACACGAGCAGTACTTC. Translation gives CASSERGAQHEQYF.

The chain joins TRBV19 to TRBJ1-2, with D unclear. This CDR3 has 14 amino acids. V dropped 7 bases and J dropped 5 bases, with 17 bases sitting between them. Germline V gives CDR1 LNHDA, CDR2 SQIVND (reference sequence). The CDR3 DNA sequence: TGTGCCAGTAAGGTCTCCGGTCGGACGTATGGCTACACCTTC. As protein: CASKVSGRTYGYTF.

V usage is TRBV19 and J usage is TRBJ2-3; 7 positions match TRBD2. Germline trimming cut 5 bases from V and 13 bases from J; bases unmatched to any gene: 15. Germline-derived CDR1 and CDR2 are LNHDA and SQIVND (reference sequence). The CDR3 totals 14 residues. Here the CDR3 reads CASSPLQIVGGEYF. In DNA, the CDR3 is TGTGCCAGTAGTCCCCTCCAGATTGTGGGAGGGGAGTATTTT.

This CDR3 is CAWGRRAQETQYF. CDR3 in DNA: TGTGCCTGGGGGAGGCGGGCTCAAGAGACCCAGTACTTC. The V call is TRBV30, the J call TRBJ2-5; perhaps TRBD2 as D (6 bases). Germline CDR1 and CDR2: GTSNPN and SVGIG (reference sequence). The CDR3 is 13 residues long. V gave up 5 bases and J gave up 2 bases, with 12 bases separating them.

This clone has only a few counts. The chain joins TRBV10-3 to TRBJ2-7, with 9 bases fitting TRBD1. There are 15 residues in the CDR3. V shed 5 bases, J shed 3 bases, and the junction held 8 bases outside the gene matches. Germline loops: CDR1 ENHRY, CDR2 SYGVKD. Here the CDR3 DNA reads TGTGCCATCAGTCCCAGGACAGGGGAGGGCTACGAGCAGTACTTC. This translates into CAISPRTGEGYEQYF.

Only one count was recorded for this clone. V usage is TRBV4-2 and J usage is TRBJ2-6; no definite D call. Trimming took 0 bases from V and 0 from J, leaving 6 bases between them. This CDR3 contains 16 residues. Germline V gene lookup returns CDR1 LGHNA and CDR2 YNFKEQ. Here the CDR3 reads CASSQDLGSGANVLTF. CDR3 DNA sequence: TGTGCCAGCAGCCAAGATCTAGGCTCTGGGGCCAACGTCCTGACTTTC.

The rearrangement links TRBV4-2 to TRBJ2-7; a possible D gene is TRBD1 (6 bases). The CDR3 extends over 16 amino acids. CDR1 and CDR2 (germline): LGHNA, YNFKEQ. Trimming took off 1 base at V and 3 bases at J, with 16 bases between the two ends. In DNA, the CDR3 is TGTGCCAGCAGCCAAGTCGGTCTGAGGGGACACTACGAGCAGTACTTC. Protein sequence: CASSQVGLRGHYEQYF.

The CDR3 sequence: CATSRDRVNYGYTF. The CDR3 DNA is TGTGCCACCAGCAGAGACAGAGTTAACTATGGCTACACCTTC. The chain is built from TRBV15 and TRBJ1-2; D remains ambiguous. The CDR3 covers 14 residues. The V gene's germline CDR1 is LNHNV and CDR2 YYDKDF (reference sequence). Trimming took 0 bases from V and 1 from J, leaving 6 bases between them.

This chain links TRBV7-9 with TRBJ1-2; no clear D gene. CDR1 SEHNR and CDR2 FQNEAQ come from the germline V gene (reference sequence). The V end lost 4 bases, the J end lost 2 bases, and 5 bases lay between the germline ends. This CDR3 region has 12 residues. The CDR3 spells CASSYQNYGYTF. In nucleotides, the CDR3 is TGTGCCAGCAGCTATCAAAACTATGGCTACACCTTC.

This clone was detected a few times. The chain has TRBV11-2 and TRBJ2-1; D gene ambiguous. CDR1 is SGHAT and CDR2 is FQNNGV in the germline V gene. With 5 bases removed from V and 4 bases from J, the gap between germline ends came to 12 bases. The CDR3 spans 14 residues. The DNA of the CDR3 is TGTGCCAGCAGCCCGACTTTTGGGTACAATGAGCAGTTCTTC. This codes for CASSPTFGYNEQFF.

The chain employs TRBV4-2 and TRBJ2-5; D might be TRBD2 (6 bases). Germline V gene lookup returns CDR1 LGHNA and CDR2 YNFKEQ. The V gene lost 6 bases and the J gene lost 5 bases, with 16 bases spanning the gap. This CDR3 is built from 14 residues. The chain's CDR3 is CASSSMLASETQYF. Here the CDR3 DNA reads TGTGCCAGCAGTAGTATGCTAGCGAGCGAGACCCAGTACTTC.

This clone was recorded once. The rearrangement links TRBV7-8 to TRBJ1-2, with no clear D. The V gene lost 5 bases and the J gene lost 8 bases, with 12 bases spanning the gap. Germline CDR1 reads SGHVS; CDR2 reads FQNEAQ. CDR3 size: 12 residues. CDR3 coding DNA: TGTGCCAGCAGCCACCAATATGGAGGCTACACCTTC. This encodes CASSHQYGGYTF.

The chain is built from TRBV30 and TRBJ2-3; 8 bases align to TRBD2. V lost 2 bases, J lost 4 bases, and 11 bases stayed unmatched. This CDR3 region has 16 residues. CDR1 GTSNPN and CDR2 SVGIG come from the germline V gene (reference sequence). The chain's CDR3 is CAWSSGTRSDPDTQYF. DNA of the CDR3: TGTGCCTGGAGTAGTGGGACTAGGTCAGACCCAGATACGCAGTATTTT.

The DNA of the CDR3 is TGTGCCAGTAGTATTTCGGGGGCCGAAGAGACCCAGTACTTC. It specifies CASSISGAEETQYF. The chain has TRBV19 and TRBJ2-5; the D gene could be TRBD1 or TRBD2 (6 bases each). This CDR3 has 14 amino acids. With 3 bases removed from V and 3 bases from J, the gap between germline ends came to 11 bases. CDR1 is LNHDA, CDR2 SQIVND, per germline (reference sequence).

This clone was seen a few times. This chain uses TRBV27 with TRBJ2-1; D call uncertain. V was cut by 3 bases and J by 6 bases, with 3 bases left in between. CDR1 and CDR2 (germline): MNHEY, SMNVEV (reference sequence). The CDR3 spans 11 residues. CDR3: CASSFGNEQFF. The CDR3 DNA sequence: TGTGCCAGCAGTTTCGGCAATGAGCAGTTCTTC.

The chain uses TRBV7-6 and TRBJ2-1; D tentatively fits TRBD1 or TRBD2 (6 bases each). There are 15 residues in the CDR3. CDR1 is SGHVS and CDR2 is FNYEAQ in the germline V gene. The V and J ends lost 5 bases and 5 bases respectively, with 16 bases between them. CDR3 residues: CASSVPRGRDNEQFF. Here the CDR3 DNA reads TGTGCCAGCAGCGTACCCCGGGGGCGGGACAATGAGCAGTTCTTC.

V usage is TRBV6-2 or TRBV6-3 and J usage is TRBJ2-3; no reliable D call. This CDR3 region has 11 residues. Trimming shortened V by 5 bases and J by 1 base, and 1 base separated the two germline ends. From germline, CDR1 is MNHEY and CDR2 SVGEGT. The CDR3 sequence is CASSRTDTQYF. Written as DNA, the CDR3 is TGTGCCAGCAGTCGCACAGATACGCAGTATTTT.

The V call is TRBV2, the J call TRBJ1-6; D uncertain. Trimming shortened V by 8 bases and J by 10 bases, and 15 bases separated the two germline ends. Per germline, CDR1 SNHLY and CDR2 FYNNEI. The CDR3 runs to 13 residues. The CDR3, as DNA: TGTGCCAGCTGGATTGGGTTAGCCTCACCCCTCCACTTT. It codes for CASWIGLASPLHF.

Written as DNA, the CDR3 is TGTGCCAGCAGTTACTCCTCCTCCGGGACTAGCGGGGGCACAGATACGCAGTATTTT. Encoded protein: CASSYSSSGTSGGTDTQYF. This sequence joins TRBV6-2 or TRBV6-3 and TRBJ2-3; 13 bases agree with TRBD2. Germline V gene sequence: CDR1 MNHEY, CDR2 SVGEGT. After removal of 0 bases from V and 1 base from J, the junction contained 7 bases not matched to a gene. The CDR3 length is 19 residues.

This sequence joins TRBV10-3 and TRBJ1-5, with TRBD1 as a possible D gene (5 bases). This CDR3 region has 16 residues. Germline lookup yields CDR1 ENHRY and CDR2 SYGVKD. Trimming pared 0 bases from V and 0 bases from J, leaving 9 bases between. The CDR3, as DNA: TGTGCCATCAGTGAGTCTAAAGGGGTTAGCAATCAGCCCCAGCATTTT. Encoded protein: CAISESKGVSNQPQHF.

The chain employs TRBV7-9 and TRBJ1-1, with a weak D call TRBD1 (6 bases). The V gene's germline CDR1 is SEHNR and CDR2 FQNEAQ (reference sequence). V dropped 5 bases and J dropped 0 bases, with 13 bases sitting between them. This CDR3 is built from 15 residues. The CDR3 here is CASSTYREVNTEAFF. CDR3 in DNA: TGTGCCAGCAGCACATACAGGGAGGTGAACACTGAAGCTTTCTTT.